The clone carrying this T cell receptor (beta chain) has ten or more counts. Antigen: not known. This specimen belongs to a study of T cell repertoires in cytomegalovirus infection. Per germline, CDR1 SNHLY and CDR2 FYNNEI. This CDR3 is 11 amino acids long. Trimming took 6 bases from V and 3 from J, leaving 6 bases between them. TCRdb processed the reads anew with MiXCR; each CDR3 protein has one entry. The sample lists roughly 150,000 distinct CDR3 sequences, about 31% occurring once. This clonotype was sampled from a human donor in good health (CMV status not recorded). Some clones in this sample may be carry-over from other donors' samples. The specimen comprised CD8+ T cells from cultured PBMCs, sampled from culture after CMV antigen stimulation. The chain links TRBV2 to TRBJ2-7, with D uncertain. CDR3 protein: CASSISYEQYF. In DNA form, the CDR3 reads TGTGCCAGCAGCATCAGCTACGAGCAGTACTTC.